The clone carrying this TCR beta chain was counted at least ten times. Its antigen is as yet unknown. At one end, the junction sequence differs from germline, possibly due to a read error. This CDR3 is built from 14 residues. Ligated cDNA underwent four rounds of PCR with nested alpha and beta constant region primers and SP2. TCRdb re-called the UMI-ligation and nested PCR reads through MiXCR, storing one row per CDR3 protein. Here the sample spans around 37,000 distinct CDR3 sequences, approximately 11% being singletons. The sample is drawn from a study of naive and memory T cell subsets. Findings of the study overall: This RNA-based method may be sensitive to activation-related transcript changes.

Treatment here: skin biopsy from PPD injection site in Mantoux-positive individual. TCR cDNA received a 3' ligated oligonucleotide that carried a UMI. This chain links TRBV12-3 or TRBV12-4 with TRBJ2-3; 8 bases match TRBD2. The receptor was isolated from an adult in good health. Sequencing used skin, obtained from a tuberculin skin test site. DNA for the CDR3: TGTGCCAGCAGATTAGCGGGGCGCACAGATACGCAGTATTTT. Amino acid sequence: CASRLAGRTDTQYF.